Each of the 9 T cell receptor beta chains below was sequenced from the same sample in a study of sequential checkpoint blockade in melanoma. The table came from immunoSEQ multiplex PCR; TCRdb's copy has only in-frame clones and leaves some out. This table has approximately 8,800 clones, 50% to 75% appearing once. Treatment of the sample: randomized to nivolumab then ipilimumab (arm A) or the reverse (arm B). Specimen: CD8+ T cells sorted from blood (inferred from file names), collected from a patient given nivolumab and ipilimumab in sequence. These receptors were obtained from a human donor with melanoma.

This clone was seen once. The chain employs TRBV27 and TRBJ1-6; 7 bases are shared with TRBD1. Germline trimming cut 6 bases from V and 4 bases from J; bases unmatched to any gene: 3. This CDR3 has 14 residues. Germline lookup yields CDR1 MNHEY and CDR2 SMNVEV (reference sequence). The chain's CDR3 is CASSQGGYNSPLHF. The CDR3, as DNA: TGTGCCAGCAGCCAGGGGGGTTATAATTCACCCCTCCACTTT.

The chain joins TRBV7-8 to TRBJ1-2; no reliable D call. The CDR3 runs to 16 residues. CDR1 SGHVS and CDR2 FQNEAQ come from the germline V gene. V lost 3 bases and J 2 bases, leaving 16 bases between the germline ends. The CDR3 is CASSFTQFRQNYGYTF. The CDR3, as DNA: TGTGCCAGCAGCTTCACCCAGTTCCGCCAGAACTATGGCTACACCTTC.

V usage is TRBV30 and J usage is TRBJ1-1; D might be TRBD1 (6 bases). Germline CDR1 reads GTSNPN; CDR2 reads SVGIG (reference sequence). This CDR3 is built from 16 residues. Trimming pared 3 bases from V and 5 bases from J, leaving 22 bases between. CDR3 DNA: TGTGCCTGGAGCGGGACACCTCCCTGGGGAGAAACTGAAGCTTTCTTT. Residues: CAWSGTPPWGETEAFF.

This clone has a handful of counts. The V and J genes are TRBV6-1 and TRBJ2-2; TRBD1 might be the D (5 bases). V shed 5 bases and J shed 7 bases, with 14 bases lying between them. Looked up from germline, CDR1 is MNHNS and CDR2 is SASEGT. This CDR3 has 14 amino acids. The CDR3 here is CASSYGPGFGELFF. CDR3 in DNA: TGTGCCAGCAGTTATGGCCCAGGGTTCGGGGAGCTGTTTTTT.

This clone was seen a handful of times. A far larger clone differs by one base, so this is likely a read error. This chain uses TRBV4-3 with TRBJ2-1, with TRBD1 matching 9 bases. Germline V CDR1 and CDR2: LGHNA, YSLEER. After removal of 1 base from V and 5 bases from J, the junction contained 6 bases not matched to a gene. The length of the CDR3 is 16 residues. The CDR3 loop reads CASSQVPGQGDNEQFF. The DNA of the CDR3 is TGCGCCAGCAGCCAAGTTCCGGGACAGGGAGACAATGAGCAGTTCTTC.

This clone was seen only a few times. This chain connects TRBV4-2 to TRBJ1-2, with D uncertain. From germline, CDR1 is LGHNA and CDR2 YNFKEQ. Trimming took 3 bases from V and 8 from J, leaving 7 bases between them. The CDR3 is made up of 11 amino acids. CDR3 residues: CASSHRGGYTF. The CDR3 DNA is TGTGCCAGCAGCCACCGGGGAGGCTACACCTTC.

This chain links TRBV9 with TRBJ2-5; D possibly corresponds to TRBD2 (5 bases). The J call may be faulty, since TRBJ2-7 better matches the DNA end. The CDR3 length is 14 residues. Germline CDR1 SGDLS, CDR2 YYNGEE. The CDR3: CASSIAGHTYEQYF. The CDR3 DNA follows: TGTGCCAGCAGCATCGCGGGTCATACCTACGAGCAGTACTTC.

This clone has just a few counts. V usage is TRBV15 and J usage is TRBJ1-1; D is unresolved. The CDR3 runs to 14 residues. Germline CDR1 LNHNV, CDR2 YYDKDF (reference sequence). Trimming removed 3 bases at V and 1 base at J, with 9 bases between. The CDR3 region is CATSRETENTEAFF. The CDR3 DNA sequence: TGTGCCACCAGCAGGGAAACAGAGAACACTGAAGCTTTCTTT.

This clone was recorded once. The V and J genes are TRBV28 and TRBJ2-7; 7 nucleotides line up with TRBD1. This CDR3 has 14 residues. Germline-derived CDR1 and CDR2 are MDHEN and SYDVKM. V gave up 2 bases and J gave up 2 bases; unmatched junction bases: 3. The CDR3 nucleotides read TGTGCCAGCAGTTTAACAGGGGTTACCTACGAGCAGTACTTC. Translation: CASSLTGVTYEQYF.